The clone carrying this T cell receptor (beta chain) has ten or more counts. Its cognate antigen is unknown. The sample originates from a study of regulatory T cells in long-lasting Graves disease. Overall study findings and caveats: TCR diversity was lower in persistent than newly diagnosed Graves' disease.

According to the study, TCR beta libraries were built with iRepertoire HTBI primers and CDR3-region Arm-PCR. A single record per CDR3 protein comes from TCRdb applying MiXCR to the multiplex PCR reads. The sample yields about 440,000 distinct CDR3 sequences, approximately 16% seen once. Time point of the sample: newly diagnosed GD, antithyroid drugs for less than 3 months. Scientists built the TCR library using RNA that was extracted from PBMCs. The same sample was also studied in work on T cells in Graves' hyperthyroidism and ophthalmopathy. That work adds: First-round RT-PCR targeting the TCR CDR3 was performed with the HTBI primer set.

Sequencing was performed on peripheral blood mononuclear cells (PBMCs), taken at new diagnosis, from a patient treated with antithyroid drugs. The source is a woman aged 18-29 years with Graves disease.

Here the CDR3 DNA reads TGTGCCAGCAGCCGTCTAGGGGTCTACGAGCAGTACTTC. It codes for CASSRLGVYEQYF. The V gene is TRBV6-1, the J gene TRBJ2-7, with TRBD1 as a possible D gene (5 bases). Trimming removed 6 bases from V and 3 bases from J, with 12 bases in between. The CDR3 totals 13 residues. Germline assignment: CDR1 MNHNS and CDR2 SASEGT.